A single sample is the source of the 9 T cell receptor beta chains below, sequenced in a study of blood T cell repertoires in COVID-19. Repertoires were generated with immunoSEQ multiplex PCR, while TCRdb's copy carries only in-frame clones and drops some. The data contain around 170,000 clones, roughly nine tenths of them seen just once; the ten biggest clones take up under 30%. Sequencing input: peripheral blood. All receptors come from a man aged 60 to 75 with acute or convalescent COVID-19.

The chain joins TRBV23-1 to TRBJ1-2, with 8 nucleotides matching TRBD1. TRBV23-1 falls under the ORF class, with uncertain function. V lost 3 bases, J lost 5 bases, and 8 bases stayed unmatched. CDR3 length: 15 residues. In DNA form, the CDR3 reads TGCGCCAGCAGTCATCCCGAGGACAGGGTTTATGGCTACACCTTC. Encoded protein: CASSHPEDRVYGYTF.

The chain employs TRBV12-3 or TRBV12-4 and TRBJ1-2; D gene ambiguous. V was pared by 3 bases and J by 7 bases, with 12 bases between. This CDR3 is 13 amino acids long. CDR3 bases: TGTGCCAGCAGTTTGTGGGTTTCGGGTGGCTACACCTTC. Its translation: CASSLWVSGGYTF.

The V call is TRBV5-1, the J call TRBJ1-2; the D is unclear. Trimming removed 3 bases from V and 5 bases from J, with 17 bases in between. From germline, CDR1 is SGHRS and CDR2 YFSETQ. This CDR3 contains 15 residues. The CDR3 DNA reads TGCGCCAGCAGCTCGACTACCCACCCGGGGTATGGCTACACCTTC. Amino acids: CASSSTTHPGYGYTF.

V is TRBV4-3 and J is TRBJ2-2, with 9 nucleotides matching TRBD2. V was pared by 0 bases and J by 7 bases, with 6 bases of the junction left unmatched. This CDR3 contains 16 residues. Germline V gives CDR1 LGHNA, CDR2 YSLEER. Here the CDR3 DNA reads TGCGCCAGCAGCCAAGATTTGCGGGAGGGCCGCGGGGAGCTGTTTTTT. As protein: CASSQDLREGRGELFF.

The chain combines TRBV5-4 with TRBJ2-3, with TRBD1 as a possible D gene (5 bases). CDR1 and CDR2 (germline): SGHNT, YYREEE (reference sequence). The CDR3 extends over 13 amino acids. V dropped 3 bases and J dropped 1 base, with 6 bases sitting between them. The CDR3: CASSSTGTDTQYF. The CDR3 DNA sequence: TGTGCCAGCAGCTCGACAGGCACAGATACGCAGTATTTT.

The J gene is TRBJ2-1, the V gene TRBV7-3; 11 positions agree with TRBD2. CDR1 is SGHTA and CDR2 is FQGTGA in the germline V gene. Losses at the gene ends were 6 bases for V and 7 bases for J; bases not matched to a gene: 2. The CDR3 covers 13 residues. CDR3 nucleotides: TGTGCCAGCAGTGCTAGCGGGAGGAATGAGCAGTTCTTC. Translated: CASSASGRNEQFF.

The J gene is TRBJ2-2, the V gene TRBV6-6; 8 bases agree with TRBD1. Looked up from germline, CDR1 is MNHNY and CDR2 is SVGAGI (reference sequence). The V gene end was trimmed by 1 base and the J gene end by 6 bases; junction bases not matched to a gene: 7. The length of the CDR3 is 16 residues. The CDR3 here is CASSYYGQGSAGELFF. In DNA form, the CDR3 reads TGTGCCAGCAGTTACTATGGACAGGGATCGGCCGGGGAGCTGTTTTTT.

The CDR3 DNA sequence: TGCGCCAGCAGCCAAGAGCGGAGGAAACCGCGTGGAACTGAAGCTTTCTTT. This encodes CASSQERRKPRGTEAFF. The genes are TRBV4-1 and TRBJ1-1; D not certain. Germline-derived CDR1 and CDR2 are MGHRA and YSYEKL. The CDR3 is 17 amino acids. Between the trimmed V and J ends, which lost 0 bases and 5 bases, there was a span of 19 bases.

The chain couples TRBV9 to TRBJ1-1; 10 bases match TRBD1. CDR1 and CDR2 (germline): SGDLS, YYNGEE. The CDR3 covers 17 residues. Losses at the gene ends were 4 bases for V and 2 bases for J; bases not matched to a gene: 11. CDR3 coding DNA: TGTGCCAGCAGCTCGACAGGGGGCCCGCCCGATAACACTGAAGCTTTCTTT. Its translation: CASSSTGGPPDNTEAFF.